This T cell receptor (beta chain) was recorded in a study of T cell changes during pregnancy in multiple sclerosis. Germline lookup yields CDR1 SGHRS and CDR2 YFSETQ. There are 14 residues in the CDR3. V trimming: 1 base; J trimming: 3 bases; junction bases outside the gene matches: 1. Assay: immunoSEQ multiplex PCR; the TCRdb copy retains only in-frame clones and omits some. Of approximately 94,000 clones listed, about 90% were seen once; the top ten hold roughly 2%. The TCR sequence derives from a female donor with multiple sclerosis, enrolled in a pregnancy study. The source was peripheral blood, collected after pregnancy. The V gene is TRBV5-1, the J gene TRBJ2-5; TRBD2 matches at 9 bases. The CDR3 loop reads CASSLLAGEETQYF. Here the CDR3 DNA reads TGCGCCAGCAGCTTGTTAGCGGGGGAAGAGACCCAGTACTTC.